Listed below are T cell receptor beta chains from one sample, sequenced in a study of T cell therapy after organ transplantation. The protocol was immunoSEQ multiplex PCR, while the TCRdb copy is restricted to in-frame clones and leaves out a portion. The sample has approximately 20,000 clones; 81% are singletons. Their cognate antigens are unknown. The sample consisted of CD8+ T cells from blood, taken after autologous CMV-specific T cell therapy. These receptors came from a human patient who had received a solid organ transplant and had CMV disease. Some T cells may be transferred from the graft donor. CDR3s include the opening cysteine and the closing phenylalanine or tryptophan. Each record gives: clone size, V gene, D gene, J gene, CDR3 protein, CDR3 DNA. D genes are given only for firm matches. Clone size appears in some rows only: once, few, many, or a class for an expanded clone.

few	TRBV7-9	NA	TRBJ1-5	CASSTGLNQPQHF	TGTGCCAGCAGCACGGGGCTGAATCAGCCCCAGCATTTT
NA	TRBV9	NA	TRBJ1-6	CASSLGESPALHF	TGTGCCAGCAGTCTAGGAGAGTCTCCGGCGCTCCACTTT
NA	TRBV19	NA	TRBJ2-4	CASSSWGRGNIQYF	TGTGCCAGTAGTAGTTGGGGGAGAGGAAACATTCAGTACTTC
few	TRBV4-1	NA	TRBJ1-1	CASSTRLNTEAFF	TGCGCCAGCAGCACCCGACTCAACACTGAAGCTTTCTTT
NA	TRBV2	NA	TRBJ1-4	CASGMDQGLSNEKLFF	TGTGCCAGCGGCATGGACCAGGGGCTTTCTAATGAAAAACTGTTTTTT
NA	TRBV5-1	TRBD1	TRBJ2-2	CASSLGTAWGPGELFF	TGCGCCAGCAGCCTAGGGACAGCGTGGGGTCCAGGGGAGCTGTTTTTT
NA	TRBV5-6	NA	TRBJ2-7	CASSYSYEQYF	TGTGCCAGCAGCTACAGCTACGAGCAGTACTTC
NA	TRBV5-6	NA	TRBJ2-1	CASSLALLHISYNEQFF	TGTGCCAGCAGCTTGGCCCTTTTACACATATCCTACAATGAGCAGTTCTTC
NA	TRBV6-1	TRBD1	TRBJ2-1	CASSRLTGGAGEQFF	TGTGCCAGCAGTCGTTTGACAGGGGGCGCCGGTGAGCAGTTCTTC
NA	TRBV4-1	NA	TRBJ2-1	CASSQDVRTVGNEQFF	TGCGCCAGCAGCCAAGATGTCAGGACCGTGGGCAATGAGCAGTTCTTC
NA	TRBV7-3	TRBD1	TRBJ2-7	CASSPGTGLAEQYF	TGTGCCAGCAGCCCGGGGACAGGGTTGGCCGAGCAGTACTTC